This T cell receptor beta chain appears in the sequencing data of a study of cytomegalovirus exposure and HLA in healthy donors. Whole-study findings and limits: Later on, a genetic analysis was performed. It linked a missense variant in DCLRE1C with V- and J-gene trimming of TCR beta. Data from an earlier analysis indicated that most TCR beta V segments were productive either about 87% or about 30% of the time. Evidence from a later analysis indicated that most CMV-associated TCR beta chains looked HLA-restricted.

Of note for this clone: Its antigen is not identified.

The PCR had 60 Vbeta and 13 Jbeta primers. The repertoire was sequenced with immunoSEQ multiplex PCR; TCRdb's copy has only in-frame clones and lacks some. This sample has 120,000 to 150,000 clones, with about two thirds found just once. The CDR3 has 19 residues. Germline assignment: CDR1 WSHSY and CDR2 SAAADI. With V trimmed by 0 bases and J by 0 bases, 8 bases remained unmatched. The rearrangement links TRBV10-2 to TRBJ2-2; 9 bases match TRBD2. The sequenced material came from PBMCs. This receptor was obtained from a woman aged 18 to 35 in good health and CMV-seronegative. Written as DNA, the CDR3 is TGCGCCAGCAGTGAGTCGAGGCCGGGACTAGCAGCGAACACCGGGGAGCTGTTTTTT. Translating gives CASSESRPGLAANTGELFF.